This T cell receptor (beta chain) was sequenced during a study of beta chain features in type 1 diabetes. Sequenced material consisted of expressed TCRB transcripts (all of the isolated RNA was reverse transcribed). Method: immunoSEQ multiplex PCR; TCRdb's copy keeps in-frame clones and lacks some. The sample holds 300,000 to 350,000 clones, around 19% seen once. This clone was detected only a few times. Germline loops: CDR1 MGHRA, CDR2 YSYEKL. Trimming cost V 0 bases and J 3 bases, with 6 bases left between them. CDR3 length: 14 amino acids. The chain recombines TRBV4-1 with TRBJ2-1; maybe TRBD2 (6 bases). The TCR comes from a woman aged 18-29 years in good health. Input material: naive CD4+ T cells from blood. CDR3 sequence (DNA): TGCGCCAGCAGCCAAGAGGGACTCTACAATGAGCAGTTCTTC. Its translation is CASSQEGLYNEQFF.